The 23 T cell receptor beta chains presented below share a single source sample, sequenced in a study of CD8 T cells in ankylosing spondylitis (dated by TCRdb to about 2017). Library method: 5' RACE. TCRdb lists the instrument as Illumina HiSeq 2500. The public reads were quality trimmed at Q25 with fastp and then assembled into clones with MiXCR by TCRdb, keeping productive beta chains. Here each entry gathers all rows of one CDR3 protein and keeps the most common genes and DNA. A total of roughly 280,000 distinct CDR3 sequences appear in this sample, around 18% of them only once. The ten largest account for around 7.8% of the sample. Sequenced sample: blood, either unsorted or a sorted T cell fraction (not recorded which). These receptors were collected from a male donor with ankylosing spondylitis or in good health (not recorded which).

This chain links TRBV12-3 or TRBV12-4 with TRBJ1-2; TRBD1 is a possible D gene (6 bases). The V and J ends lost 1 base and 4 bases respectively, with 10 bases between them. CDR3 length: 14 residues. The CDR3 spells CASSLVGGPYGYTF. The CDR3 nucleotides read TGTGCCAGCAGTTTAGTGGGGGGGCCCTATGGCTACACCTTC.

This clonotype was observed a few times. This sequence joins TRBV5-1 and TRBJ2-1; 9 bases line up with TRBD2. Germline assignment: CDR1 SGHRS and CDR2 YFSETQ. The CDR3 length is 16 residues. The V and J ends lost 4 bases and 1 base, in that order; junction bases with no gene match: 6. Here the CDR3 DNA reads TGCGCCAGCAGCCTCTTAGCGGGAGAGTCCTACAATGAGCAGTTCTTC. This codes for CASSLLAGESYNEQFF.

The rearrangement links TRBV30 to TRBJ2-6; D is possibly TRBD2 (7 bases). CDR1 GTSNPN and CDR2 SVGIG come from the germline V gene (reference sequence). The V gene lost 2 bases and the J gene lost 2 bases, with 10 bases spanning the gap. The CDR3 totals 15 residues. The chain's CDR3 is CAWSRGGAGANVLTF. CDR3 in DNA: TGTGCCTGGAGTAGGGGGGGCGCTGGGGCCAACGTCCTGACTTTC. The full variable domain, in which reference TRBV30 and TRBJ2-6 provide the parts outside the CDR3, is SQTIHQWPATLVQPVGSPLSLECTVEGTSNPNLYWYRQAAGRGLQLLFYSVGIGQISSEVPQNLSASRPQDRQFILSSKKLLLSDSGFYLCAWSRGGAGANVLTFGAGSRLTVL.

V and J are TRBV5-1 and TRBJ2-5, with 7 positions matching TRBD1. With V trimmed by 6 bases and J by 3 bases, 14 bases remained unmatched. Germline CDR1 is SGHRS and CDR2 is YFSETQ. This CDR3 is built from 16 residues. CDR3 residues: CASTSGTVLGEETQYF. The DNA for the CDR3 is TGCGCCAGCACCTCGGGGACAGTCTTGGGGGAAGAGACCCAGTACTTC.

This clonotype was detected only a few times. The rearrangement uses TRBV29-1 and TRBJ2-1; 7 bases line up with TRBD1. After removal of 5 bases from V and 12 bases from J, the junction contained 10 bases not matched to a gene. CDR1 SQVTM and CDR2 ANQGSEA come from the germline V gene. The CDR3 consists of 12 residues. CDR3 DNA: TGCAGCGTTACCCGGGACAGCTACACGCAGTTCTTC. Protein product: CSVTRDSYTQFF.

This clonotype has a count of ten or more. The chain couples TRBV6-5 to TRBJ1-3; no firm D call. CDR3 length: 11 amino acids. With 2 bases removed from V and 4 bases from J, the gap between germline ends came to 0 bases. The germline gives CDR1 MNHEY, CDR2 SVGAGI. CDR3 bases: TGTGCCAGCAGTTACGGAAACACCATATATTTT. The encoded protein is CASSYGNTIYF.

This clonotype has only one observation. The chain recombines TRBV6-5 with TRBJ1-5; tentative D call: TRBD1 (5 bases). Deletions cut 5 bases from V and 0 bases from J, with 14 bases between. Germline CDR1 reads MNHEY; CDR2 reads SVGAGI. The CDR3 has 16 amino acids. CDR3 nucleotide sequence: TGTGCCAGCAGTACCCGACGGGACCTTAGCAATCAGCCCCAGCATTTT. It specifies CASSTRRDLSNQPQHF.

This clonotype was seen only a few times. The CDR3 here is CSAMGIYNEQFF. DNA of the CDR3: TGCAGTGCCATGGGGATCTACAATGAGCAGTTCTTC. The chain links TRBV20-1 to TRBJ2-1, with D unclear. This CDR3 has 12 amino acids. The V gene's germline CDR1 is DFQATT and CDR2 SNEGSKA (reference sequence). The V end lost 6 bases, the J end lost 3 bases, and 9 bases lay between the germline ends.

This clonotype was seen more than once but under ten times. This chain uses TRBV4-2 with TRBJ2-3; D unclear. The CDR3 has 15 residues. Trimming stripped 4 bases from V and 0 bases from J, with 11 bases between. Looked up from germline, CDR1 is LGHNA and CDR2 is YNFKEQ. CDR3 sequence: CASSPVLPSTDTQYF. In nucleotides, the CDR3 is TGTGCCAGCAGCCCAGTCCTACCTAGCACAGATACGCAGTATTTT.

J is TRBJ1-5 and V is TRBV11-2, with TRBD1 as a possible D gene (5 bases). Germline-derived CDR1 and CDR2 are SGHAT and FQNNGV. V lost 1 base to trimming and J lost 1 base, with 11 bases between them. The CDR3 runs 16 residues. The CDR3 sequence is CASSLGAGLSNQPQHF. The CDR3 region has the DNA TGTGCCAGCAGCTTAGGGGCAGGGTTAAGCAATCAGCCCCAGCATTTT.

This chain links TRBV24-1 with TRBJ1-6; TRBD1 is a possible D gene (5 bases). Germline V gene lookup returns CDR1 KGHDR and CDR2 SFDVKD. Trimming pared 7 bases from V and 6 bases from J, leaving 21 bases between. This CDR3 region has 17 residues. The CDR3 DNA reads TGTGCCACCAGGAAAAGGGGCAAAGGCGGCCCTAATTCACCCCTCCACTTT. Translated, it gives CATRKRGKGGPNSPLHF.

A remark on this clonotype: This may be a read error, as it is one base from a much larger clone. V is TRBV10-3 and J is TRBJ1-5, with D possibly being TRBD1 (5 bases). The CDR3 loop spans 15 amino acids. CDR1 ENHRY and CDR2 SYGVKD come from the germline V gene. The CDR3: CAVRSESGINQPQHF. For the CDR3, the DNA is TGTGCCGTCAGATCGGAATCAGGGATCAATCAGCCCCAGCATTTT.

The chain combines TRBV24-1 with TRBJ2-3, with D perhaps TRBD2 (5 bases). Germline CDR1 KGHDR, CDR2 SFDVKD. CDR3 length equals 15 residues. V was clipped by 5 bases and J by 2 bases, with 13 bases between them. The CDR3 loop reads CATSVGSGFTDTQYF. In DNA form, the CDR3 reads TGTGCCACCAGTGTGGGAAGCGGATTCACAGATACGCAGTATTTT.

The CDR3 loop reads CASSYSSGGAWEAQYF. CDR3 coding DNA: TGTGCCAGCAGTTACTCTAGCGGGGGGGCATGGGAGGCCCAGTACTTC. The chain links TRBV6-5 to TRBJ2-5, with TRBD2 matching over 11 bases. The CDR3 length is 16 residues. CDR1 and CDR2 from the germline V gene are MNHEY and SVGAGI. With 0 bases clipped from V and 9 bases from J, the junction kept 9 bases outside the gene matches.

Many counts were recorded for this clonotype. The chain recombines TRBV10-3 with TRBJ2-7; maybe TRBD2 (5 bases). The CDR3 is made up of 12 amino acids. V lost 6 bases and J 2 bases, leaving 8 bases between the germline ends. From germline, CDR1 is ENHRY and CDR2 SYGVKD. The CDR3 region has the DNA TGTGCCATCAGCTCCGGGGCCTACGAGCAGTACGTC. It yields the protein CAISSGAYEQYV.

The chain joins TRBV7-9 to TRBJ2-6, with no clear D. Germline V gene lookup returns CDR1 SEHNR and CDR2 FQNEAQ (reference sequence). The CDR3 sequence is 15 residues long. Trimming took 5 bases from V and 0 from J, leaving 8 bases between them. The CDR3 nucleotides read TGTGCCAGCAGCAACCAGAACTCTGGGGCCAACGTCCTGACTTTC. Amino acids: CASSNQNSGANVLTF.

V is TRBV30 and J is TRBJ2-5; possible D gene TRBD1, 5 bases. V lost 0 bases and J lost 0, with 11 bases in between. The CDR3 runs 15 residues. Germline CDR1 GTSNPN, CDR2 SVGIG (reference sequence). For the CDR3, the DNA is TGTGCCTGGAGTGTGGGGCAGCCCAACCAAGAGACCCAGTACTTC. As protein: CAWSVGQPNQETQYF. Variable domain in full (rest from reference TRBV30 and TRBJ2-5): SQTIHQWPATLVQPVGSPLSLECTVEGTSNPNLYWYRQAAGRGLQLLFYSVGIGQISSEVPQNLSASRPQDRQFILSSKKLLLSDSGFYLCAWSVGQPNQETQYFGPGTRLLVL.

This chain connects TRBV6-5 to TRBJ2-2; D may correspond to TRBD1 or TRBD2 (5 bases each). Per the germline V gene, CDR1 is MNHEY and CDR2 is SVGAGI. Between the trimmed V and J ends, which lost 0 bases and 0 bases, there was a span of 14 bases. CDR3 length: 18 amino acids. The CDR3 reads CASSYSSPGPANTGELFF. CDR3 bases: TGTGCCAGCAGTTACTCGAGCCCGGGACCAGCGAACACCGGGGAGCTGTTTTTT.

This clonotype was observed a few times. The chain joins TRBV29-1 to TRBJ2-1; no definite D call. This CDR3 comprises 11 residues. The germline V gene encodes CDR1 SQVTM and CDR2 ANQGSEA. V lost 4 bases to trimming and J lost 10 bases, with 11 bases between them. This CDR3 is CSVAPMTEQFF. CDR3 DNA sequence: TGCAGCGTTGCCCCGATGACGGAGCAGTTCTTC.

This clonotype was recorded a few times. The genes are TRBV5-1 and TRBJ2-1; D uncertain. Germline V CDR1 and CDR2: SGHRS, YFSETQ. Trimming stripped 8 bases from V and 7 bases from J, with 7 bases between. This CDR3 comprises 10 residues. The CDR3 DNA follows: TGCGCCAGGCTGGGAAATGAGCAGTTCTTC. Its translation: CARLGNEQFF.

Turning to this clonotype: This may arise from a read error, as a much more abundant clone is one base away. The rearrangement joins TRBV7-2 to TRBJ2-7, with 7 bases matching TRBD2. CDR1 and CDR2 from the germline V gene are SGHTA and FQGNSA. The CDR3 is made up of 13 amino acids. The CDR3 DNA reads TGTGCCGGCAGCTTCCAGCGGGGAGGCGAGCAGTACGTC. This gives the protein CAGSFQRGGEQYV.

This clonotype was seen repeatedly, ten times or more. The rearrangement joins TRBV20-1 to TRBJ2-7; 10 bases map to TRBD1. With V trimmed by 2 bases and J by 4 bases, 5 bases remained unmatched. The CDR3 loop spans 14 amino acids. The germline gives CDR1 DFQATT, CDR2 SNEGSKA (reference sequence). In nucleotides, the CDR3 is TGCAGTGCTAGATCGGACAGGGGGAGGTACGAGCAGTACGTC. Its translation is CSARSDRGRYEQYV.

This clonotype was seen a handful of times. J is TRBJ2-7 and V is TRBV28, with D maybe TRBD1 (6 bases). CDR1 is MDHEN, CDR2 SYDVKM, per germline. This CDR3 is built from 13 residues. V lost 3 bases, J lost 2 bases, and 8 bases lay in between. The CDR3 DNA follows: TGTGCCAGCAGTTTGCCAGGGGCCTACGAGCAGTACGTC. Residues: CASSLPGAYEQYV.